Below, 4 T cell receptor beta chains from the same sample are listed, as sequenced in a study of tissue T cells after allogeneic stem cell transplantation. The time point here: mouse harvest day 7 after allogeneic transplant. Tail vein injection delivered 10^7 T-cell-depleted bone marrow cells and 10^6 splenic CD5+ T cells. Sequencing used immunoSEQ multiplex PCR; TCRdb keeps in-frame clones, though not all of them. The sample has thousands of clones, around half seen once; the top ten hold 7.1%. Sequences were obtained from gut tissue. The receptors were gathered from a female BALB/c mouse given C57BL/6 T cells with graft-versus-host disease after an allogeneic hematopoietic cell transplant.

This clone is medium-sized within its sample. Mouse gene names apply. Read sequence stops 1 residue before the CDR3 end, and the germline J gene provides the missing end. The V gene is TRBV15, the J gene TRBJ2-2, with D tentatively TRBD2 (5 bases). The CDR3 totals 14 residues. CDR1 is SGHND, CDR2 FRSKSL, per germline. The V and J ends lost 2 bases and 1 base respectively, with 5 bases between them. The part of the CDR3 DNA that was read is TGTGCCAGCAGTTTACTGGGAAACACCGGGCAGCTCTAC. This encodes CASSLLGNTGQLY. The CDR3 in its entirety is CASSLLGNTGQLYF.

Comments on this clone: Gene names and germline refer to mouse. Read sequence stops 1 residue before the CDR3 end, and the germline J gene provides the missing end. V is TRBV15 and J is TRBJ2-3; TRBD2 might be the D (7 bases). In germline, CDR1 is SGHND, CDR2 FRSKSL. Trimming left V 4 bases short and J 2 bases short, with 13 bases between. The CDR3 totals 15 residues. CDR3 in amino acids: CASSSGGRDAETLYF. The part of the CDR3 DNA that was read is TGTGCCAGCAGTTCCGGGGGGCGAGATGCAGAAACGCTGTAT.

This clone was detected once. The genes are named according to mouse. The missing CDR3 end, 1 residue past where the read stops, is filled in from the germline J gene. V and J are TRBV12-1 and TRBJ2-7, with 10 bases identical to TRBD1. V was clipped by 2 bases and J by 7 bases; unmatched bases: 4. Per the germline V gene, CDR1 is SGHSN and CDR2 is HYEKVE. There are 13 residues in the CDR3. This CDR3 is CASSRDRGSEQYF. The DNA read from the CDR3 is TGTGCCAGCTCTCGGGACAGGGGTAGCGAACAGTAC. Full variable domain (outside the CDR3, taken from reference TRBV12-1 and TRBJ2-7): DSGVVQSPRHIIKEKGGRSVLTCIPISGHSNVVWYQQTLGKELKFLIQHYEKVERDKGFLPSRFSVQQFDDYHSEMNMSALELEDSAMYFCASSRDRGSEQYFGPGTRLTVL.

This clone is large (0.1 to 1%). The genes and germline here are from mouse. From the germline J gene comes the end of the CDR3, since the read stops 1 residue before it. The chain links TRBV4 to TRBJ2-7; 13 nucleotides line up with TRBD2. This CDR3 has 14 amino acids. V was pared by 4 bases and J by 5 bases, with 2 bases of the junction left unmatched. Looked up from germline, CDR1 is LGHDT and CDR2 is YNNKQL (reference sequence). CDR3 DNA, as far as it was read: TGTGCCAGCAGCTCCGGGACTGGGGGGGATGAACAGTAC. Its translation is CASSSGTGGDEQY. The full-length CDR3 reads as CASSSGTGGDEQYF.